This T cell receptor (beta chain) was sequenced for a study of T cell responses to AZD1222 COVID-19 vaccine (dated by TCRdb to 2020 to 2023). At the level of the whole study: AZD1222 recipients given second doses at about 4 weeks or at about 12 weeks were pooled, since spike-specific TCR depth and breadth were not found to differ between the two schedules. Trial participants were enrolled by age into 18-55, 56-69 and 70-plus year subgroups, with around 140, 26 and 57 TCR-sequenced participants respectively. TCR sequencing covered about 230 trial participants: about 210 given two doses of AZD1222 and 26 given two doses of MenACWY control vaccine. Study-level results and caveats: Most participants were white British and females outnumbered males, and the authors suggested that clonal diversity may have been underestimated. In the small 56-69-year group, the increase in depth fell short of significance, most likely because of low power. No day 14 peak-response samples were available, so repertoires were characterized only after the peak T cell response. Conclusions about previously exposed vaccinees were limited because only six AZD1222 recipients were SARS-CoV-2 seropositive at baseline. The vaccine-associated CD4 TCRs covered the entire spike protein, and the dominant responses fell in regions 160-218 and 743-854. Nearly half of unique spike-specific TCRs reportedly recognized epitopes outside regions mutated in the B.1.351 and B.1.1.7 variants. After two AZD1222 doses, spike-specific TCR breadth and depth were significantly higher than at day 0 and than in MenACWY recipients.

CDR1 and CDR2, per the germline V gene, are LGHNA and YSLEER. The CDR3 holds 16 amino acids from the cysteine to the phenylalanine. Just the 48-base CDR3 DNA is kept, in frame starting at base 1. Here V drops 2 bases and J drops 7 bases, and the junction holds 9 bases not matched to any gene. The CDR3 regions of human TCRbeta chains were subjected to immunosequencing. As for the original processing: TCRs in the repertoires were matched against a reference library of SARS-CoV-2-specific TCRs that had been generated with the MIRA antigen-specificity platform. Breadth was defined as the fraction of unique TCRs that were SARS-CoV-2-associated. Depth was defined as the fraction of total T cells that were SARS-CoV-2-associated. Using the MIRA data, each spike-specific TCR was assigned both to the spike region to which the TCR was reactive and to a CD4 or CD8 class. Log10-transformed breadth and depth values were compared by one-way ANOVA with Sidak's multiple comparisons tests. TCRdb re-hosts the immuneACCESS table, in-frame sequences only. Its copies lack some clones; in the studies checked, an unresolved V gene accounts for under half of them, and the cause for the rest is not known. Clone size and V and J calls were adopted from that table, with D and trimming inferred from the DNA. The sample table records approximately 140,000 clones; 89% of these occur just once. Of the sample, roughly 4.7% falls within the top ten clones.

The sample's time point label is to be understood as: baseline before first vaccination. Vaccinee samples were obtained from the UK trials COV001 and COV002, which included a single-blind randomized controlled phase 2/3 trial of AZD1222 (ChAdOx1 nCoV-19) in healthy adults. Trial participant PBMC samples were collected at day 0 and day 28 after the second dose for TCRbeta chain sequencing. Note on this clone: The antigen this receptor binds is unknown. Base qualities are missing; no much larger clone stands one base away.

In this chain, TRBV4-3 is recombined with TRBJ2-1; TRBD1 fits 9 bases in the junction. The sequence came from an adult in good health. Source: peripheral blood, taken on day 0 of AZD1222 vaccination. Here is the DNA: TGCGCCAGCAGCCAACAACTGGACAGGGGTGGGAATGAGCAGTTCTTC. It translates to CASSQQLDRGGNEQFF.